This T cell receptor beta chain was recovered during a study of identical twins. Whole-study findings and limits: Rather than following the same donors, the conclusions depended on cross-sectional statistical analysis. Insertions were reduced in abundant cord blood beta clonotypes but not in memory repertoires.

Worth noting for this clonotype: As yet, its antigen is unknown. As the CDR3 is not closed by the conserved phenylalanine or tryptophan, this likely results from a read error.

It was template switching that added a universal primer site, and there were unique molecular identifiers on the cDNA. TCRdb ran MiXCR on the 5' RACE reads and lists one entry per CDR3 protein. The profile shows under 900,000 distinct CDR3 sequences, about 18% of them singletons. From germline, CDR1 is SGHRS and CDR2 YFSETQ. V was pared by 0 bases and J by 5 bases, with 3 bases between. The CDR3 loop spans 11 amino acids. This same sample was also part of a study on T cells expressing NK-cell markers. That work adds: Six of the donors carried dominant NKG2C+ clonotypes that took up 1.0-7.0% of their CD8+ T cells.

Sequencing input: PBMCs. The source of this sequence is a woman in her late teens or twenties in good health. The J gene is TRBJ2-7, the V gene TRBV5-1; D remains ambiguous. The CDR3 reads CASSLENEQYL. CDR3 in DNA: TGCGCCAGCAGCTTGGAGAACGAGCAGTACCTC.